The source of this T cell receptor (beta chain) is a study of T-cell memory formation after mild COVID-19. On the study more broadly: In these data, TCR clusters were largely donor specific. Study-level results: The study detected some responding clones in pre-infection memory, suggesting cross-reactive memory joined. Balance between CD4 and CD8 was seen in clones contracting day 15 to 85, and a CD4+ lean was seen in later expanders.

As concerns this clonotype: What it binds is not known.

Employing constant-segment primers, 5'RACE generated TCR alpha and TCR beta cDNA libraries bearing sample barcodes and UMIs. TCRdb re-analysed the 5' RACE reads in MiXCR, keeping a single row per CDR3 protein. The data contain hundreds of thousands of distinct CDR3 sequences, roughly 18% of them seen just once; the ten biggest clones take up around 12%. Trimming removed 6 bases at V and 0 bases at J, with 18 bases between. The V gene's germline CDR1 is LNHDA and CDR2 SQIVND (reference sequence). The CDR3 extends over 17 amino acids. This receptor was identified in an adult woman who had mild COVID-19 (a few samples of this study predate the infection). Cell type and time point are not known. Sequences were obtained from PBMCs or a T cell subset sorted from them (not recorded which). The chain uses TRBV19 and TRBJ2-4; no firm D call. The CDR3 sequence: CASSPRSGSLAKNIQYF. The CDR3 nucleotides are TGTGCCAGTAGCCCAAGATCTGGCAGCCTAGCCAAAAACATTCAGTACTTC.